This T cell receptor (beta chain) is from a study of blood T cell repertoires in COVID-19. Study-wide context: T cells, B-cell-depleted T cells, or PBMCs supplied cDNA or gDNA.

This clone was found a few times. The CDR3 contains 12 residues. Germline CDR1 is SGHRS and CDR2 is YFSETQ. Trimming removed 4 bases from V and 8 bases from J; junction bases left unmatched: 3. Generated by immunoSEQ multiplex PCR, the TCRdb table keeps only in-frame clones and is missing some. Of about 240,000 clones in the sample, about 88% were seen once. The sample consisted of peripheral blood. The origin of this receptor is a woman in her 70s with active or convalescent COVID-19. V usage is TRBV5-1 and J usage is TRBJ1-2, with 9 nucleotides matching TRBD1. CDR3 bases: TGCGCCAGCAGCCGGACAGGGGAGGGCTACACCTTC. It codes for CASSRTGEGYTF.